This is a list of T cell receptor beta chains from one sample in a study of cytomegalovirus exposure and HLA in healthy donors. Assay used: immunoSEQ multiplex PCR; TCRdb lists only in-frame clones, some missing. The sample lists about 180,000 clones, around 80% occurring once. Source material: PBMCs. Receptors originate from a woman aged 45-59 years in good health and CMV-seropositive. Each CDR3 is given with its conserved first and last residue. A D gene is named only where the DNA matches it firmly. Expanded clones get a size class; other rows say once, few or many, or leave the size out.

V: TRBV20-1
D: TRBD1
J: TRBJ1-1
size: once
CDR3: CSALLTGCAFF
DNA: TGCAGTGCTCTCCTGACAGGGTGTGCTTTCTTT

V: TRBV7-2
D: TRBD1
J: TRBJ2-1
size: few
CDR3: CASSFGQGAYNEQFF
DNA: TGTGCCAGCAGCTTCGGACAGGGAGCATACAATGAGCAGTTCTTC

V: TRBV11-2
D: -
J: TRBJ2-1
size: -
CDR3: CASSLGDGVGEQFF
DNA: TGTGCCAGCAGCCTCGGGGATGGGGTAGGGGAGCAGTTCTTC

V: TRBV4-3
D: -
J: TRBJ2-5
size: -
CDR3: CASSQATGFQETQYF
DNA: TGCGCCAGCAGCCAAGCGACAGGATTCCAAGAGACCCAGTACTTC

V: TRBV7-2
D: TRBD1
J: TRBJ2-7
size: few
CDR3: CASSKTGVGGEQYF
DNA: TGTGCCAGCAGCAAGACAGGGGTGGGTGGCGAGCAGTACTTC

V: TRBV7-3
D: -
J: TRBJ2-7
size: -
CDR3: CASSLSKAEAYEQYF
DNA: TGTGCCAGCAGCTTATCGAAAGCGGAGGCCTACGAGCAGTACTTC

V: TRBV29-1
D: TRBD1
J: TRBJ2-3
size: -
CDR3: CSVAPTGDETDTQYF
DNA: TGCAGCGTTGCCCCGACAGGGGATGAAACAGATACGCAGTATTTT

V: TRBV2
D: TRBD2
J: TRBJ2-2
size: -
CDR3: CASSRERGDTGELFF
DNA: TGTGCCAGCAGCAGGGAGCGGGGGGACACCGGGGAGCTGTTTTTT

V: TRBV6-5
D: -
J: TRBJ2-5
size: -
CDR3: CASSLDSQETQYF
DNA: TGTGCCAGCAGTCTGGACAGCCAAGAGACCCAGTACTTC

V: TRBV5-6
D: -
J: TRBJ2-7
size: -
CDR3: CASSSPSGWDEQYF
DNA: TGTGCCAGCAGCTCCCCAAGCGGTTGGGACGAGCAGTACTTC

V: TRBV28
D: TRBD1
J: TRBJ2-7
size: -
CDR3: CASSSGGAQDEQYF
DNA: TGTGCCAGCAGTTCAGGGGGCGCCCAGGACGAGCAGTACTTC

V: TRBV18
D: -
J: TRBJ2-5
size: once
CDR3: CASSPHREETQYF
DNA: TGTGCCAGCTCACCGCACAGGGAAGAGACCCAGTACTTC

V: TRBV27
D: -
J: TRBJ1-2
size: -
CDR3: CASSLTAEVGYTF
DNA: TGTGCCAGCAGTTTGACAGCTGAGGTTGGCTACACCTTC

V: TRBV9
D: TRBD2
J: TRBJ2-5
size: -
CDR3: CASSVWNGGAVETQYF
DNA: TGTGCCAGCAGCGTATGGAACGGGGGGGCCGTAGAGACCCAGTACTTC

V: TRBV4-1
D: TRBD1
J: TRBJ1-4
size: -
CDR3: CASSQEDRGFEKLFF
DNA: TGCGCCAGCAGCCAAGAGGACAGGGGGTTTGAAAAACTGTTTTTT

V: TRBV14
D: -
J: TRBJ1-2
size: -
CDR3: CASSPHRNYGYTF
DNA: TGTGCCAGCAGCCCACACCGTAACTATGGCTACACCTTC

V: TRBV9
D: -
J: TRBJ1-3
size: once
CDR3: CASSVGTGGNSGNTIYF
DNA: TGTGCCAGCAGCGTGGGGACGGGGGGGAACTCTGGAAACACCATATATTTT

V: TRBV27
D: -
J: TRBJ2-1
size: -
CDR3: CASSSHPYNEQFF
DNA: TGTGCCAGCAGTTCACATCCCTACAATGAGCAGTTCTTC

V: TRBV5-1
D: -
J: TRBJ2-3
size: -
CDR3: CASSLGGTDTQYF
DNA: TGCGCCAGCAGCTTGGGAGGCACAGATACGCAGTATTTT

V: TRBV19
D: TRBD1
J: TRBJ1-5
size: -
CDR3: CASFSGQGGNQPQHF
DNA: TGTGCCAGTTTCTCCGGACAGGGTGGCAATCAGCCCCAGCATTTT

V: TRBV28
D: -
J: TRBJ1-5
size: -
CDR3: CASRQAGYGGNQPQHF
DNA: TGTGCCAGCAGGCAGGCAGGATACGGTGGCAATCAGCCCCAGCATTTT

V: TRBV6-1
D: -
J: TRBJ2-1
size: -
CDR3: CASSGLRGGGYNEQFF
DNA: TGTGCCAGCAGTGGACTCCGGGGCGGAGGGTACAATGAGCAGTTCTTC

V: TRBV2
D: TRBD1
J: TRBJ1-4
size: once
CDR3: CASKTGQGGGNEKLFF
DNA: TGTGCCAGCAAAACTGGACAGGGTGGTGGTAATGAAAAACTGTTTTTT

V: TRBV30
D: TRBD2
J: TRBJ2-2
size: -
CDR3: CAWSVFSSTVWRGADTGELFF
DNA: TGTGCCTGGAGTGTATTTTCTTCCACTGTATGGCGGGGGGCGGACACCGGGGAGCTGTTTTTT

V: TRBV2
D: -
J: TRBJ2-3
size: once
CDR3: CASSESEGETDTQYF
DNA: TGTGCCAGCAGTGAATCGGAGGGAGAGACAGATACGCAGTATTTT

V: TRBV20-1
D: -
J: TRBJ2-7
size: -
CDR3: CSASSSLEQYF
DNA: TGCAGTGCTAGTTCCTCTCTCGAGCAGTACTTC

V: TRBV11-3
D: TRBD1
J: TRBJ2-2
size: -
CDR3: CASSRGQGAVGELFF
DNA: TGTGCCAGCAGCCGAGGACAGGGGGCTGTCGGGGAGCTGTTTTTT

V: TRBV18
D: -
J: TRBJ2-3
size: -
CDR3: CASSPQNTDTQYF
DNA: TGTGCCAGCTCACCTCAGAACACAGATACGCAGTATTTT

V: TRBV7-2
D: -
J: TRBJ2-3
size: once
CDR3: CASSPARGDTQYF
DNA: TGTGCCAGCAGCCCGGCCCGGGGGGATACGCAGTATTTT

V: TRBV6-1
D: -
J: TRBJ2-1
size: -
CDR3: CASSGGTYNEQFF
DNA: TGTGCCAGCAGTGGCGGGACCTACAATGAGCAGTTCTTC

V: TRBV14
D: -
J: TRBJ2-7
size: -
CDR3: CASSQSSYEQYF
DNA: TGTGCCAGCAGCCAGAGCTCCTACGAGCAGTACTTC

V: TRBV30
D: TRBD1
J: TRBJ1-1
size: -
CDR3: CAWDGTAEAFF
DNA: TGTGCCTGGGACGGGACAGCCGAAGCTTTCTTT

V: TRBV7-2
D: -
J: TRBJ1-1
size: -
CDR3: CASSLIGRVNTEAFF
DNA: TGTGCCAGCAGCTTAATAGGCAGGGTGAACACTGAAGCTTTCTTT

V: TRBV5-4
D: TRBD1
J: TRBJ2-7
size: -
CDR3: CASSLDRTGDYEQYF
DNA: TGTGCCAGCAGCTTGGATCGGACAGGGGACTACGAGCAGTACTTC

V: TRBV5-1
D: TRBD1
J: TRBJ2-6
size: -
CDR3: CASSPLPGQGSSGANVLTF
DNA: TGCGCCAGCAGCCCGCTACCGGGACAGGGAAGCTCTGGGGCCAACGTCCTGACTTTC

V: TRBV23-1
D: TRBD1
J: TRBJ2-6
size: -
CDR3: CASSQSTRDRVPFGANVLTF
DNA: TGCGCCAGCAGTCAATCTACGAGGGACAGGGTGCCCTTTGGGGCCAACGTCCTGACTTTC